The 10 T cell receptor beta chains below all came from one sample that was sequenced in a study of T-cell reconstitution after alpha-beta-depleted transplantation in children. Unique molecular identifiers featured in how the TCRbeta library was prepared. TCRdb ran MiXCR on the PCR reads and lists one entry per CDR3 protein. The data show 180,000 or so distinct CDR3 sequences, roughly 6.5% seen once. This specimen consisted of PBMCs, obtained before TCRalphabeta/CD19-depleted stem cell transplant. The receptors derive from a girl younger than two with combined immunodeficiency, due to receive a stem cell transplant.

This clonotype was seen repeatedly, ten times or more. This chain connects TRBV11-2 to TRBJ2-1, with 10 nucleotides matching TRBD2. The CDR3 covers 20 residues. CDR1 SGHAT and CDR2 FQNNGV come from the germline V gene. V trimming: 5 bases; J trimming: 0 bases; junction bases outside the gene matches: 16. The CDR3 is CASSRIAPEAGGSSYNEQFF. DNA of the CDR3: TGTGCCAGCAGCCGCATAGCCCCCGAAGCGGGAGGGAGCTCCTACAATGAGCAGTTCTTC.

The chain couples TRBV2 to TRBJ1-1; D is perhaps TRBD1 (5 bases). The length of the CDR3 is 12 residues. Looked up from germline, CDR1 is SNHLY and CDR2 is FYNNEI. V lost 9 bases and J lost 1, with 9 bases in between. CDR3 in DNA: TGTGCCAGGAATCAGGGGAACACTGAAGCTTTCTTT. Protein: CARNQGNTEAFF.

This clonotype was recorded at least ten times. The V and J genes are TRBV7-3 and TRBJ2-7, with a possible D match to TRBD1 (5 bases). V was shortened by 8 bases and J by 3 bases, with 17 bases between the two germline ends. The CDR3 runs 14 residues. Per the germline V gene, CDR1 is SGHTA and CDR2 is FQGTGA. The CDR3: CASSSGPASYEQYF. The DNA of the CDR3 is TGTGCCAGCTCCTCAGGGCCAGCTAGCTACGAGCAGTACTTC.

The table lists this clonotype with many counts. J is TRBJ2-4 and V is TRBV5-5, with D possibly matching TRBD1 (5 bases). Trimming stripped 2 bases from V and 7 bases from J, with 13 bases between. This CDR3 has 14 amino acids. The V gene's germline CDR1 is SGHKS and CDR2 YYEKEE (reference sequence). CDR3 protein: CASSFQGIGNIQYF. CDR3 DNA: TGTGCCAGCAGCTTTCAGGGTATCGGGAACATTCAGTACTTC.

This clonotype was seen at least ten times. The V call is TRBV29-1, the J call TRBJ2-3, with 10 bases identical to TRBD2. Germline values: CDR1 SQVTM, CDR2 ANQGSEA. This CDR3 has 16 amino acids. V lost 6 bases and J lost 6; bases outside the gene matches: 15. CDR3 in DNA: TGCAGCGTGCCTGGTTGGCTAGCGGGAGAAGTGGATACGCAGTATTTT. It is translated as CSVPGWLAGEVDTQYF.

This clonotype has only a few counts. The chain combines TRBV28 with TRBJ2-5; D unclear. This CDR3 region has 15 residues. Deletions cut 1 base from V and 1 base from J, with 10 bases between. Looked up from germline, CDR1 is MDHEN and CDR2 is SYDVKM. CDR3 in amino acids: CASSLYGGSQETQYF. CDR3 sequence (DNA): TGTGCCAGCAGTTTATACGGCGGCAGCCAAGAGACCCAGTACTTC.

This clonotype was counted at least ten times. The chain carries TRBV25-1 and TRBJ1-2, with D unresolved. There are 15 residues in the CDR3. Germline V gene lookup returns CDR1 MGHDK and CDR2 SYGVNS. Trimming left V 0 bases short and J 3 bases short, with 11 bases between. The CDR3 sequence: CASSEYFGSDYGYTF. DNA of the CDR3: TGTGCCAGCAGTGAATATTTCGGGTCGGACTATGGCTACACCTTC.

This clonotype appeared many times. The CDR3 sequence: CSAQGQATYLYEQYF. The CDR3 DNA sequence: TGCAGTGCTCAGGGACAGGCCACGTATCTGTACGAGCAGTACTTC. This sequence joins TRBV20-1 and TRBJ2-7; 8 positions match TRBD1. The CDR3 is made up of 15 amino acids. V dropped 5 bases and J dropped 4; count of bases not matched to a gene: 13. CDR1 and CDR2 from the germline V gene are DFQATT and SNEGSKA (reference sequence).

This clonotype was detected ten times or more. The rearrangement links TRBV29-1 to TRBJ2-7; the D call may be TRBD1 or TRBD2 (5 bases each). This CDR3 region has 11 residues. Trimming removed 4 bases from V and 6 bases from J, with 10 bases in between. CDR1 and CDR2 (germline): SQVTM, ANQGSEA. The chain's CDR3 is CSVVRGSEQYF. The CDR3 DNA follows: TGCAGCGTTGTGAGGGGAAGCGAGCAGTACTTC.

This clonotype occurred many times. V usage is TRBV28 and J usage is TRBJ2-5, with 12 bases fitting TRBD2. This CDR3 contains 18 residues. CDR1 MDHEN and CDR2 SYDVKM come from the germline V gene. The V and J ends lost 4 bases and 5 bases, in that order; junction bases with no gene match: 14. CDR3 nucleotides: TGTGCCAGCAGTTCCCGACTAGCGGGAGATAAGAGGCGGGAGACCCAGTACTTC. Amino acids: CASSSRLAGDKRRETQYF.